One sample yielded the 14 T cell receptor beta chains listed below, sequenced in a study of T cells in Graves' hyperthyroidism and ophthalmopathy. From RNA transcripts, TCR beta CDR3 regions were amplified. The HTBI primer set drove a first-round RT-PCR of the TCR CDR3. TCRdb recomputed calls from the multiplex PCR reads with MiXCR, one row per CDR3 protein. This table has hundreds of thousands of distinct CDR3 sequences, 25% to 30% appearing once. The sample was blood. These receptors came from a middle-aged man with Graves' hyperthyroidism that later progressed to Graves' ophthalmopathy.

The sample holds many counts of this clonotype. J is TRBJ2-5 and V is TRBV12-3 or TRBV12-4, with 7 bases fitting TRBD1. This CDR3 has 14 residues. The junction had 5 bases not matched to a gene; V was cut back by 6 bases and J by 1 base. CDR3 nucleotides: TGTGCCAGCAGGGGATGGGACAGCCAAGAGACCCAGTACTTC. It is translated as CASRGWDSQETQYF.

The V gene is TRBV12-3 or TRBV12-4, the J gene TRBJ1-1; 8 nucleotides match TRBD1. The CDR3 runs 14 residues. V was pared by 3 bases and J by 6 bases, with 6 bases of the junction left unmatched. In nucleotides, the CDR3 is TGTGCCAGCAGTTTGACCAGGGGGCTCCCTGAAGCTTTCTTT. It translates to CASSLTRGLPEAFF.

This clonotype was seen repeatedly, ten times or more. This chain connects TRBV27 to TRBJ1-2; 7 nucleotides line up with TRBD1. The CDR3 totals 13 residues. The germline V gene has CDR1 MNHEY and CDR2 SMNVEV (reference sequence). V was pared by 6 bases and J by 4 bases, with 5 bases of the junction left unmatched. The CDR3 loop reads CASSLTGLYGYTF. The DNA of the CDR3 is TGTGCCAGCAGCTTGACAGGGCTCTATGGCTACACCTTC.

This clonotype was counted only a few times. This rearrangement joins TRBV6-1 to TRBJ1-2, with D possibly being TRBD1 (5 bases). Germline-derived CDR1 and CDR2 are MNHNS and SASEGT. There are 15 residues in the CDR3. Deletions cut 1 base from V and 3 bases from J, with 12 bases between. The CDR3 sequence: CASSEDPGQDYGYTF. As DNA, the CDR3 is TGTGCCAGCAGTGAAGACCCCGGACAAGACTATGGCTACACCTTC.

In this sample, this clonotype turned up many times. The chain is built from TRBV11-1 and TRBJ1-1; tentative D call: TRBD1 (6 bases). The CDR3 runs 13 residues. CDR1 and CDR2 (germline): SGHAT, FQDESV (reference sequence). V was clipped by 5 bases and J by 4 bases, with 11 bases between them. The CDR3 region is CASSPDSGTEAFF. CDR3 nucleotides: TGTGCCAGCAGCCCGGACAGCGGCACTGAAGCTTTCTTT. Supplemented by reference TRBV11-1 and TRBJ1-1, the full variable domain reads EAEVAQSPRYKITEKSQAVAFWCDPISGHATLYWYRQILGQGPELLVQFQDESVVDDSQLPKDRFSAERLKGVDSTLKIQPAELGDSAMYLCASSPDSGTEAFFGQGTRLTVV.

This clonotype came up many times. The rearrangement joins TRBV9 to TRBJ2-2, with D tentatively TRBD1 (5 bases). V lost 4 bases and J 5 bases, leaving 15 bases between the germline ends. The CDR3 covers 15 residues. Germline CDR1 reads SGDLS; CDR2 reads YYNGEE. DNA of the CDR3: TGTGCCAGCAGCTTGCTCGACAGCTTTACCGGGGAGCTGTTTTTT. Translating gives CASSLLDSFTGELFF.

This clonotype was counted at least ten times. The V and J genes are TRBV28 and TRBJ1-5; tentative D call: TRBD1 (5 bases). The length of the CDR3 is 12 residues. V was shortened by 5 bases and J by 4 bases, with 6 bases between the two germline ends. CDR1 MDHEN and CDR2 SYDVKM come from the germline V gene. The CDR3 reads CASSQGNQPQHF. Here the CDR3 DNA reads TGTGCCAGCAGTCAGGGTAATCAGCCCCAGCATTTT.

This clonotype was seen a single time. The J gene is TRBJ2-7, the V gene TRBV19; D possibly uses TRBD1 or TRBD2 (7 bases each). This CDR3 comprises 14 residues. V was trimmed by 6 bases and J by 5 bases, leaving 17 bases between them. In germline, CDR1 is LNHDA, CDR2 SQIVND (reference sequence). Here the CDR3 reads CASRVTGRVDEQYF. The CDR3 DNA reads TGTGCCAGTAGAGTGACAGGGAGGGTCGACGAGCAGTACTTC.

This clonotype was seen at least ten times. The genes are TRBV4-1 and TRBJ2-4; 7 bases are a match to TRBD1. V lost 5 bases to trimming and J lost 1 base; unmatched junction nucleotides: 5. Germline values: CDR1 MGHRA, CDR2 YSYEKL. The CDR3 loop spans 15 amino acids. The CDR3 loop is CASSSLDRAKNIQYF. The CDR3 DNA is TGCGCCAGCAGCTCCTTGGACAGGGCCAAAAACATTCAGTACTTC.

This clonotype was seen a few times. The V call is TRBV6-5, the J call TRBJ2-5; 8 bases agree with TRBD1. The CDR3 has 15 amino acids. The germline V gene has CDR1 MNHEY and CDR2 SVGAGI. V shed 0 bases, J shed 5 bases, and the junction held 5 bases outside the gene matches. CDR3 in DNA: TGTGCCAGCAGTTACTCGGACAGGGTGGGCGAGACCCAGTACTTC. It is translated as CASSYSDRVGETQYF.

This clonotype has only one observation. The rearrangement links TRBV12-3 or TRBV12-4 to TRBJ2-7; TRBD1 might be the D (6 bases). V gave up 4 bases and J gave up 4 bases, with 17 bases separating them. The CDR3 covers 15 residues. CDR3 residues: CASSSMVGAGYEQYF. The CDR3 DNA reads as TGTGCCAGCAGTTCTATGGTGGGGGCAGGATACGAGCAGTACTTC.

This clonotype was recorded at least ten times. The genes are TRBV27 and TRBJ1-6; D unclear. The germline gives CDR1 MNHEY, CDR2 SMNVEV (reference sequence). CDR3 length: 12 residues. V was cut by 6 bases and J by 5 bases, with 5 bases left in between. CDR3 region: CASSYNNSPLHF. DNA of the CDR3: TGTGCCAGCAGCTATAATAATTCACCCCTCCACTTT.

V usage is TRBV6-1 and J usage is TRBJ2-7; tentative D call: TRBD1 (8 bases). The length of the CDR3 is 13 residues. V dropped 10 bases and J dropped 1 base, with 14 bases sitting between them. Germline V lookup: CDR1 MNHNS, CDR2 SASEGT. CDR3 in DNA: TGTGCCACCAAACAGGGGGGGTCCTACGAGCAGTACTTC. It encodes CATKQGGSYEQYF.

The sample holds many counts of this clonotype. The V gene is TRBV27, the J gene TRBJ1-2, with TRBD1 matching over 7 bases. The CDR3 totals 18 residues. CDR1 and CDR2 from the germline V gene are MNHEY and SMNVEV (reference sequence). J gave up 0 bases and V 5 bases, and 15 bases lay outside the gene matches. CDR3 in amino acids: CASSPYLDRSGPNYGYTF. CDR3 sequence (DNA): TGTGCCAGCAGTCCTTACTTGGACAGGTCTGGTCCTAACTATGGCTACACCTTC.